This TCR beta chain appears in the sequencing data of a study of CD8+ T cells in alopecia areata. Extracted RNA was reverse transcribed into cDNA, the sequencing template. Assay used: immunoSEQ multiplex PCR; TCRdb lists only in-frame clones, some missing. This table holds 140,000 to 150,000 clones, around three fifths found once. A note on this clone: Its target is unknown.

Study-wide results and caveats: Scalp lesions, especially in alopecia totalis/universalis, had higher clonality than normal scalp. TCRs were shared less clearly across patients than in mice, possibly for HLA-related reasons.

The CDR3 runs 17 residues. V lost 4 bases and J lost 0, with 16 bases in between. The germline gives CDR1 MDHEN, CDR2 SYDVKM. The TCR was taken from a human donor with alopecia areata. The starting material was CD4+ T cells sorted from blood, obtained at week 0. V gene TRBV28 combines with J gene TRBJ1-5, with D perhaps matching TRBD1 (5 bases). The CDR3 nucleotides read TGTGCCAGCAGTTCCCCCACAGGAGGACATAGCAATCAGCCCCAGCATTTT. It is translated as CASSSPTGGHSNQPQHF.